This TCR beta chain stems from a study of T cells in Graves' hyperthyroidism and ophthalmopathy (dated by TCRdb to between 2018 and 2021). For context, the study as a whole: Peripheral blood samples were taken at initial diagnosis, before any treatment was given. To identify TCR V-J signatures that set the groups apart, the researchers used a discovery cohort of 90 to 100 patients, made up of roughly 45 with Graves' ophthalmopathy and some 60 with stable Graves' hyperthyroidism. Prospective prediction of ophthalmopathy was tested in an independent validation cohort consisting of 18 hyperthyroidism patients and more than 15 patients who later progressed to ophthalmopathy. The approximately 90 discovery patients were divided at random into training and test sets in a 7:3 ratio. The study also compared thyroid tissue and blood T-cell repertoires from 6 or 7 Graves' hyperthyroidism patients. After blood sampling, hyperthyroidism patients were treated with methimazole at a starting dose of 30 mg daily, and ophthalmopathy patients were treated with high-dose intravenous methylprednisolone. The paper describes TCR Vbeta CDR3 sequencing of 135 peripheral blood samples, made up of about 41 ophthalmopathy patients, 70 to 75 hyperthyroidism patients and 17 progressor patients.

TCR beta CDR3 regions were amplified from RNA transcripts. The first round of RT-PCR for the TCR CDR3 was performed with the HTBI primer set and the Qiagen OneStep RT-PCR kit. Libraries were constructed in a second round of multiplex PCR, after which size selection and purification were carried out. Libraries were sequenced paired-end with 100 bp reads on an Illumina HiSeq2000. In the original analysis: SOAPnuke was used to process the raw data, removing reads that contained adapters or uncalled bases, had a mean Phred below 15, or lacked an exact match to the constant primer or identifier. High-quality paired reads were merged using COPE v1.2.5, and each unique nucleotide sequence was defined as a clonotype. MiTCR v1.1 was used to align clonotypes to the IMGT TRBV, TRBD and TRBJ reference segments. The analysis was restricted to V-J combinations with a frequency above 0.0001, which together covered about 99% of the repertoires. The TCS score was defined as F50 (clonal expansion) divided by E x V (chaos), with BLOSUM62-based TCRdist calculated between CDR3 peptides within each V-J. Welch's t-statistics and random forest reduced 500 to 550 V-J features to 10 to 15, which were used in a naive Bayes classifier (R e1071). The public reads were reprocessed in TCRdb via fastp at Q25 and MiXCR, keeping in-frame beta chains. Rows matching on CDR3 protein sequence are summarized as one entry with the most common DNA and genes. The V and J calls here are based on TCRdb, not the publication. This sample gives about 180,000 distinct CDR3 sequences in total; 17% of them show up just once. Of the sample, 29% falls within the top ten clones.

From the cysteine through the phenylalanine, the CDR3 covers 12 amino acids. The sequence is cut down to CDR3 DNA, 36 bases in frame from base 1. Relative to germline, V is missing 6 bases and J is missing 6 bases, with 1 base of the junction outside any gene match. The germline V gene encodes CDR1 MNHNS and CDR2 SASEGT. Stable Graves' hyperthyroidism was defined as no progression to ophthalmopathy during 18 months of follow-up. The hyperthyroidism patients were between 18 and 65 years old and newly diagnosed, with a disease duration of less than 2 months. Exclusion was applied to patients with uncontrolled infections, other autoimmune diseases, pregnancy or lactation. Clinical symptoms, serum thyroxine and TRAb, thyroid ultrasound, and orbital computed tomography formed the basis for the diagnoses. Ficoll-Paque density gradient centrifugation was used to isolate PBMCs from 9.5 to 10 ml of fresh peripheral blood. Total RNA was extracted using Trizol reagent, and RNA quality was assessed on an Agilent 2100 Bioanalyzer.

This clonotype was recorded many times. Its specific antigen is unknown. The record has no base qualities; no much larger clone is one base away. Results the study describes overall, beyond this receptor: Most expanded thyroid clonotypes (frequency above 0.001) were also detected in blood, suggesting blood repertoires may reflect thyroid immune responses. A 13 V-J signature model separated ophthalmopathy from stable hyperthyroidism, with about 88% sensitivity and roughly 81% specificity in cross-validation and 80%/75% in testing. Sample size was not statistically predetermined, and blinding of investigators to group allocation was not performed. In validation, the model predicted progression to ophthalmopathy a median of about 6.8 months before onset, with about 71% sensitivity and 72.22% specificity.

This chain joins TRBV6-1 to TRBJ1-4, with 7 middle bases fitting TRBD1. Sequencing was carried out using blood. This clonotype was sampled from a woman aged 50 to 65 with Graves' hyperthyroidism. CDR3 protein: CASSGTDEKLFF. The nucleotide sequence reads as follows: TGTGCCAGCAGCGGGACAGATGAAAAACTGTTTTTT.